This TCR beta chain was captured in a study of T-cell memory formation after mild COVID-19. Points from the study as a whole: Clones that contracted from day 15 to 85 had balanced CD4/CD8; later expanders were CD4+ biased.

With 3 bases removed from V and 0 bases from J, the gap between germline ends came to 13 bases. The CDR3 consists of 15 residues. Germline-derived CDR1 and CDR2 are SGHRS and YFSETQ. This clonotype has a handful of counts. Its antigen is still unknown. With constant-segment primers, 5'RACE yielded cDNA libraries of TCR alpha and TCR beta that carried sample barcodes and UMIs. Via MiXCR, TCRdb re-called the 5' RACE reads, giving one row per CDR3 protein. The sample consists of about 310,000 distinct CDR3 sequences, roughly 15% of them appearing once. The rearrangement links TRBV5-1 to TRBJ2-7; D not certain. Sequencing was done on a sample of PBMCs or a T cell subset sorted from them (not recorded which). This receptor was taken from a man between 18 and 29 years old who had mild COVID-19 (a few samples of this study predate the infection). Cell type and time point are not known. DNA for the CDR3: TGCGCCAGCAGCTGGGTACAGAGTGGCTCCTACGAGCAGTACTTC. This encodes CASSWVQSGSYEQYF. Supplemented by reference TRBV5-1 and TRBJ2-7, the full variable domain reads KAGVTQTPRYLIKTRGQQVTLSCSPISGHRSVSWYQQTPGQGLQFLFEYFSETQRNKGNFPGRFSGRQFSNSRSEMNVSTLELGDSALYLCASSWVQSGSYEQYFGPGTRLTVT.